These 11 T cell receptor beta chains were sequenced from one sample in a study of control samples from healthy donors and cancer patients (TCRdb year 2020). Library preparation used the immunoSEQ multiplex PCR assay. TCRdb re-hosts the immuneACCESS table, in-frame sequences only. Its copies lack some clones; in the studies checked, an unresolved V gene accounts for under half of them, and the cause for the rest is not known. Counted in this sample were 90,000 to 100,000 clones; approximately 80% of them appeared once. The ten largest make up approximately 10% of the sample. The sequenced sample was blood. These receptors were collected from a woman under 40 in good health.

The genes are TRBV6-1 and TRBJ2-2; D gene unclear. The CDR3 is made up of 14 amino acids. CDR1 MNHNS and CDR2 SASEGT come from the germline V gene. V lost 2 bases and J 5 bases, leaving 9 bases between the germline ends. For the CDR3, the DNA is TGTGCCAGCAGTGAAATTTTAGGTACCGGGGAGCTGTTTTTT. The encoded protein is CASSEILGTGELFF.

V gene TRBV29-1 combines with J gene TRBJ1-1, with D possibly being TRBD1 (5 bases). V lost 0 bases and J lost 4, with 9 bases in between. CDR3 length: 13 residues. CDR1 SQVTM and CDR2 ANQGSEA come from the germline V gene. The CDR3 bases are TGCAGCGTTGAAGATCTTGGGGGCACTGAAGCTTTCTTT. It specifies CSVEDLGGTEAFF.

This clone was picked up one time. V is TRBV2 and J is TRBJ1-1; D gene ambiguous. V dropped 3 bases and J dropped 1 base, with 6 bases sitting between them. The CDR3 covers 13 residues. The V gene's germline CDR1 is SNHLY and CDR2 FYNNEI. For the CDR3, the DNA is TGTGCCAGCAGTGAGGGCGGGAACACTGAAGCTTTCTTT. Its translation is CASSEGGNTEAFF. Together with reference TRBV2 and TRBJ1-1, the CDR3 gives the full variable domain: EPEVTQTPSHQVTQMGQEVILRCVPISNHLYFYWYRQILGQKVEFLVSFYNNEISEKSEIFDDQFSVERPDGSNFTLKIRSTKLEDSAMYFCASSEGGNTEAFFGQGTRLTVV.

This clone was seen only once. The chain couples TRBV5-4 to TRBJ2-7, with 8 nucleotides matching TRBD2. The CDR3 covers 14 residues. Losses at the gene ends were 0 bases for V and 3 bases for J; bases not matched to a gene: 2. Germline V gene lookup returns CDR1 SGHNT and CDR2 YYREEE (reference sequence). For the CDR3, the DNA is TGTGCCAGCAGCTTGGGAGCGGGGGACTACGAGCAGTACTTC. This translates into CASSLGAGDYEQYF.

The rearrangement uses TRBV30 and TRBJ1-2, with D uncertain. Per the germline V gene, CDR1 is GTSNPN and CDR2 is SVGIG (reference sequence). V was shortened by 0 bases and J by 4 bases, with 6 bases between the two germline ends. This CDR3 region has 12 residues. CDR3 nucleotide sequence: TGTGCCTGGAGTGTTAGTAGCTATGGCTACACCTTC. It translates to CAWSVSSYGYTF.

V is TRBV9 and J is TRBJ1-1; perhaps TRBD1 as D (5 bases). CDR1 and CDR2 (germline): SGDLS, YYNGEE. V lost 0 bases and J lost 1, with 10 bases in between. The CDR3 is made up of 15 amino acids. Written as DNA, the CDR3 is TGTGCCAGCAGCGTAGACCCAGGGTCGAACACTGAAGCTTTCTTT. This sequence encodes CASSVDPGSNTEAFF.

The chain carries TRBV13 and TRBJ2-5; maybe TRBD1 (5 bases). V dropped 2 bases and J dropped 0 bases, with 10 bases sitting between them. CDR1 and CDR2 (germline): PRHDT, FYEKMQ (reference sequence). This CDR3 region has 15 residues. CDR3 sequence (DNA): TGTGCCAGCAGCTTATATCAAGGGGACCAAGAGACCCAGTACTTC. This gives the protein CASSLYQGDQETQYF.

V is TRBV11-2 and J is TRBJ2-3; the D is unclear. V was clipped by 2 bases and J by 0 bases, with 9 bases between them. The germline gives CDR1 SGHAT, CDR2 FQNNGV. The CDR3 runs to 15 residues. The CDR3 DNA follows: TGTGCCAGCAGCTTAATCGGTGATAGCACAGATACGCAGTATTTT. Its protein product is CASSLIGDSTDTQYF. The full variable domain, its missing parts supplied by reference TRBV11-2 and TRBJ2-3, is EAGVAQSPRYKIIEKRQSVAFWCNPISGHATLYWYQQILGQGPKLLIQFQNNGVVDDSQLPKDRFSAERLKGVDSTLKIQPAKLEDSAVYLCASSLIGDSTDTQYFGPGTRLTVL.

V and J are TRBV5-4 and TRBJ2-7, with D perhaps TRBD1 (5 bases). Germline assignment: CDR1 SGHNT and CDR2 YYREEE (reference sequence). The CDR3 is 14 residues long. The V gene lost 3 bases and the J gene lost 3 bases, with 13 bases spanning the gap. DNA for the CDR3: TGTGCCAGCAGCTCCCCCAGGCAGGGCTACGAGCAGTACTTC. Translated, it gives CASSSPRQGYEQYF.

This rearrangement joins TRBV27 to TRBJ1-2, with 7 bases fitting TRBD1. The ends lost 5 bases at V and 8 bases at J; junction bases unmatched: 11. This CDR3 is 14 amino acids long. Germline values: CDR1 MNHEY, CDR2 SMNVEV (reference sequence). The CDR3 loop reads CASSPTGTVRGYTF. Written as DNA, the CDR3 is TGTGCCAGCAGTCCCACCGGGACAGTCAGAGGCTACACCTTC.

This clone was seen only once. The chain is built from TRBV21-1 and TRBJ1-2; no check of the table's D call, TRBD1, against the DNA was made. TRBV21-1 is a listed pseudogene. CDR3 length: 18 residues. CDR3 region: CASSKEWGQEPINYGYTF. Here the CDR3 DNA reads TGTGCCAGCAGCAAAGAGTGGGGACAGGAACCTATTAACTATGGCTACACCTTC.